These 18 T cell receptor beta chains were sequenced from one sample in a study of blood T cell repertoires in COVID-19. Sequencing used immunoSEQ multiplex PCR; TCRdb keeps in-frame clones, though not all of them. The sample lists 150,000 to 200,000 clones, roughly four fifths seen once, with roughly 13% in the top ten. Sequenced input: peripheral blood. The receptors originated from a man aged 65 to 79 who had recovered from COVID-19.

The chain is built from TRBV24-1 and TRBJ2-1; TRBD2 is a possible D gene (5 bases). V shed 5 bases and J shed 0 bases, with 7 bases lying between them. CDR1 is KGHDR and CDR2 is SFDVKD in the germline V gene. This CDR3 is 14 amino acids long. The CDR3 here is CATSAGSSYNEQFF. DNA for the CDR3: TGTGCCACCAGTGCGGGGAGCTCCTACAATGAGCAGTTCTTC.

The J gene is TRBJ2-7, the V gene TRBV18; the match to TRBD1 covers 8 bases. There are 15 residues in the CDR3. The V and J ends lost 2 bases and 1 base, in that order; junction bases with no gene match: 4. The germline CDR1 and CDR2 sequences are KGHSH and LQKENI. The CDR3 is CASSPGTGPSYEQYF. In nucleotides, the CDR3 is TGTGCCAGCTCACCAGGGACAGGTCCTTCCTACGAGCAGTACTTC.

DNA of the CDR3: TGTGCCACCAGCTGGGGACAGGGAATTAACACTGAAGCTTTCTTT. Translating gives CATSWGQGINTEAFF. This rearrangement joins TRBV15 to TRBJ1-1; 9 bases are shared with TRBD1. CDR3 size: 15 residues. From germline, CDR1 is LNHNV and CDR2 YYDKDF (reference sequence). V shed 5 bases, J shed 2 bases, and the junction held 6 bases outside the gene matches.

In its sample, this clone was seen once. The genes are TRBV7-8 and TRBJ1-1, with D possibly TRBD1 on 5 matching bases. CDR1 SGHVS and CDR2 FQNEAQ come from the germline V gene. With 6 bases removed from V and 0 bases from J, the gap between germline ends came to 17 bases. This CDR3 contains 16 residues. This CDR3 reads CASSSPTGGMNTEAFF. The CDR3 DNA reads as TGTGCCAGCAGTTCCCCTACCGGGGGAATGAACACTGAAGCTTTCTTT.

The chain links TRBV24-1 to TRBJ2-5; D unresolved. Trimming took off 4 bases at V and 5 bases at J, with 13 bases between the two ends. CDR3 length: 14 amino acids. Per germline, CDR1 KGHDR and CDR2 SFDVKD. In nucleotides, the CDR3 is TGTGCCACCAGTGACCCCGGTACTCGGGAGACCCAGTACTTC. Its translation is CATSDPGTRETQYF.

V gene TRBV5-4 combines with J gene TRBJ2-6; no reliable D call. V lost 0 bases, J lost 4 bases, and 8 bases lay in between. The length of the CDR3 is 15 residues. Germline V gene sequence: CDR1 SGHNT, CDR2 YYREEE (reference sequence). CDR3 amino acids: CASSLGPEGANVLTF. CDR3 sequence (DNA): TGTGCCAGCAGCTTGGGGCCGGAGGGGGCCAACGTCCTGACTTTC.

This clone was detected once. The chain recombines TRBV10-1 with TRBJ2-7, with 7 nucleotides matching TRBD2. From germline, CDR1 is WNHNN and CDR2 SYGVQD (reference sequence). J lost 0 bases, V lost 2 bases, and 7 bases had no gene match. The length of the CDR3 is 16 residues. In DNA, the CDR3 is TGCGCCAGCAGTGAGGGAACAGGCGGGAGCTCCTACGAGCAGTACTTC. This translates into CASSEGTGGSSYEQYF.

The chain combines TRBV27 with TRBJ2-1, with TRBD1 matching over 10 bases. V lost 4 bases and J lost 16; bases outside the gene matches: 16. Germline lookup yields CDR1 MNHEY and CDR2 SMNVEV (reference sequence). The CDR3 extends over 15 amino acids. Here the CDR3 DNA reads TGTGCCAGCAGTTCCCGGACAGGGGGGCGCAATTCCGAATTCTTC. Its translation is CASSSRTGGRNSEFF.

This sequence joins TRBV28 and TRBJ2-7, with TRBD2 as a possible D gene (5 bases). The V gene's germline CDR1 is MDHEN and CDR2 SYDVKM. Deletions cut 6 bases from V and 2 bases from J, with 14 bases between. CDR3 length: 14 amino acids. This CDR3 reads CASSATRRPYEQYF. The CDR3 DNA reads TGTGCCAGCAGCGCCACCCGGAGGCCCTACGAGCAGTACTTC.

Written as DNA, the CDR3 is TGTGCCAGCCGGACTAGCGACTCCTACGAGCAGTACTTC. Encoded protein: CASRTSDSYEQYF. This chain links TRBV5-4 with TRBJ2-7; 9 nucleotides agree with TRBD2. The CDR3 contains 13 residues. From germline, CDR1 is SGHNT and CDR2 YYREEE (reference sequence). After removal of 7 bases from V and 0 bases from J, the junction contained 2 bases not matched to a gene.

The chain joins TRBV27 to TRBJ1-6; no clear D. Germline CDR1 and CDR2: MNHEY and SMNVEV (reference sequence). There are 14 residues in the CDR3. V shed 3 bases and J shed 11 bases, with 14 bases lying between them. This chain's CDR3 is CASSLASERPPLHF. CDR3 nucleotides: TGTGCCAGCAGTTTGGCCTCTGAGAGGCCACCCCTCCACTTT.

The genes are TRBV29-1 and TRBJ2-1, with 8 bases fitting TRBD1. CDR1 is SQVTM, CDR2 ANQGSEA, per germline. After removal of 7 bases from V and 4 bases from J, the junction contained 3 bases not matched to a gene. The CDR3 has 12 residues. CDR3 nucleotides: TGCAGCGCTGGACAGGGATACAATGAGCAGTTCTTC. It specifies CSAGQGYNEQFF.

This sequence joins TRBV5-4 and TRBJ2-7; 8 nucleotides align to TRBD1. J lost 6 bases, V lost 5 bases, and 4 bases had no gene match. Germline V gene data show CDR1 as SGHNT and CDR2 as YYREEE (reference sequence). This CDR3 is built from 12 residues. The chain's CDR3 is CASSSGQGEQYF. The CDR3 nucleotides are TGTGCCAGCAGTTCTGGACAGGGCGAGCAGTACTTC.

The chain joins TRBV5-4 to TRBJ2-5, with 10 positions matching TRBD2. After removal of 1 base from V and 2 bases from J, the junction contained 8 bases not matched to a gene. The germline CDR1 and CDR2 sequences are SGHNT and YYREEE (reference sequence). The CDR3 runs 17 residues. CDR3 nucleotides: TGTGCCAGCAGCTTGTTGACCGGACTAGCGGAACAAGAGACCCAGTACTTC. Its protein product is CASSLLTGLAEQETQYF.

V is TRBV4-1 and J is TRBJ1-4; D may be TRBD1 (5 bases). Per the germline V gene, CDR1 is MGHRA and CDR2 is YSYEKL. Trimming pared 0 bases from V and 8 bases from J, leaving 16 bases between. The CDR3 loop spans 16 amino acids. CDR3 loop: CASSQDYGTGGEKLFF. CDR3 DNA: TGCGCCAGCAGCCAAGACTACGGGACTGGAGGGGAAAAACTGTTTTTT.

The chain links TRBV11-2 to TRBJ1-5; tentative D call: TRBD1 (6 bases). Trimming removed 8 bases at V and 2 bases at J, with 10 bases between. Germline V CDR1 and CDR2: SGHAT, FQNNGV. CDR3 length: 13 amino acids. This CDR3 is CASSEGGNQPQHF. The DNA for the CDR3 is TGTGCCAGCTCCGAGGGGGGCAATCAGCCCCAGCATTTT.

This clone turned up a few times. The CDR3 DNA sequence: TGTGCCAGCAGCGACAGACTAGCCCCCAAACGAGGACAAGAGACCCAGTACTTC. It yields the protein CASSDRLAPKRGQETQYF. The genes are TRBV9 and TRBJ2-5; 7 bases are a match to TRBD2. The V gene's germline CDR1 is SGDLS and CDR2 YYNGEE. This CDR3 region has 18 residues. With 3 bases clipped from V and 2 bases from J, the junction kept 16 bases outside the gene matches. Looking up the rest from reference TRBV9 and TRBJ2-5 gives the full variable domain: DSGVTQTPKHLITATGQRVTLRCSPRSGDLSVYWYQQSLDQGLQFLIQYYNGEERAKGNILERFSAQQFPDLHSELNLSSLELGDSALYFCASSDRLAPKRGQETQYFGPGTRLLVL.

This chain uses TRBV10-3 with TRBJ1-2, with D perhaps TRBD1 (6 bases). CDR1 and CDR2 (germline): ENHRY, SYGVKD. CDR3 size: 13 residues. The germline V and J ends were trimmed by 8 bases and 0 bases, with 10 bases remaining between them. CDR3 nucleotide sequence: TGTGCCATCTCCGGACAGCCTAACTATGGCTACACCTTC. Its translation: CAISGQPNYGYTF.